This is a list of T cell receptor beta chains from one sample in a study of post-analysis software for immune sequencing data. TCRdb redid the calling of the PCR reads with MiXCR, one entry per CDR3 protein. The data contain around 260,000 distinct CDR3 sequences, roughly a third of them singletons. The sample was blood. These receptors were obtained from a girl between 5 and 17 years old with multiple sclerosis. CDR3s include the opening cysteine and the closing phenylalanine or tryptophan.

length | V | CDR3
14 | TRBV3-1 | CASSQGTGPYEQYF
15 | TRBV5-1 | CASSREGTVVHEQFF
16 | TRBV7-3 | CASSLRTAIEHNEQFF
16 | TRBV2 | CASSEAAGSNNSPLHF
16 | TRBV3-1 | CASSQDLGVRGYGYTF
13 | TRBV12-3/TRBV12-4 | CAIRGTGAYEQYF
15 | TRBV6-2/TRBV6-3 | CASSAGVRLSYEQYF
14 | TRBV28 | CASSQIGTTYEQYF
19 | TRBV9 | CASSVGDSVLAEVSDTQYF
16 | TRBV12-5 | CASGLVGSGPTDTQYF
21 | TRBV10-3 | CAISEDGGRAHATRAKNIQYF
18 | TRBV9 | CASSVATGASGSTDTQYF
15 | TRBV20-1 | CSADKGLADQETQYF
17 | TRBV28 | CASSLQGPTSGANVPTF
16 | TRBV11-2 | CASSDRDKEQQETQYF
15 | TRBV20-1 | CSASTTGVGANVLTF
16 | TRBV7-2 | CASSRRGSVRFREQFF
14 | TRBV12-3/TRBV12-4 | CASSPGTVNTEAFF
14 | TRBV2 | CASSGTGLTSPLHF
17 | TRBV20-1 | CSVRVGARQGGSYEQYF
15 | TRBV20-1 | CSVHPDTGVNSPLHF
14 | TRBV5-1 | CASSLGGGYNEQYF
20 | TRBV15 | CATSVFPALRTGPKVDTQYF
14 | TRBV20-1 | CSANGQGAGYGYTF
16 | TRBV29-1 | CSVVAWTEEPNTEAFF
15 | TRBV11-2 | CASSLSGGAAGELFF
14 | TRBV12-3/TRBV12-4 | CASRGVRDSYGYTF
14 | TRBV29-1 | CSVPPRGGYNEQFF
13 | TRBV3-1 | CASTRSSYNEQFF
15 | TRBV5-4 | CASSLAGRRSYGYTF
17 | TRBV12-3/TRBV12-4 | CASSPLQQGASGNTIYF
16 | TRBV12-3/TRBV12-4 | CASTDSGASSYNEQFF
17 | TRBV15 | CATSRGLAGPSYNEQFF
16 | TRBV20-1 | CSARDSGGPNTGELFF
13 | TRBV4-1 | CASSPMTGPGYTF
12 | TRBV3-1 | CASSPHSTPQFF
14 | TRBV20-1 | CSARGTVTGWGYTF
14 | TRBV5-1 | CASSLEQSTDTQYF
16 | TRBV6-6 | CASSRTGTGSYNEQFF
18 | TRBV11-2 | CASSLDRSGGGLVEKLFF
15 | TRBV10-3 | CAISRTGTENNEQYF
14 | TRBV6-6 | CASSYESTGTEAFF
11 | TRBV27 | CASNRGGTQYF